A selection of T cell receptor beta chains follows, all from one sample in a study of shared clonotypes between healthy human individuals. Here immunoSEQ multiplex PCR was the method, and the copy in TCRdb shows in-frame clones only, minus some. The data show millions of clones, about 94% seen once. The material sequenced was naive CD8+ T cells sorted from blood. These receptors came from a man aged 18 to 35 in good health. Both conserved end residues are part of each CDR3. A D gene is named only where the DNA matches it firmly. The size entry is marked missing in some rows and otherwise reads once, few, many or a size class.

TRBJ1-2,TRBV6-5,.,.,TGTGCCAGCAGAAGCCGGGACAACTATGGCTACACCTTC,CASRSRDNYGYTF
TRBJ2-3,TRBV7-9,.,.,TGTGCCAGCTCCGATATAGAGGGCCGTAGCACAGATACGCAGTATTTT,CASSDIEGRSTDTQYF
TRBJ1-2,TRBV11-2,.,.,TGTGCCAGCAGCTCCTTGGGGTATGGCTACACCTTC,CASSSLGYGYTF
TRBJ1-2,TRBV19,.,.,TGTGCCAGTAGTATAGATTTCGCAGGGCCCAACTATGGCTACACCTTC,CASSIDFAGPNYGYTF
TRBJ2-7,TRBV10-2,.,.,TGCGCCAGCAGTGAGTCTAGATACGAGCAGTACTTC,CASSESRYEQYF
TRBJ2-7,TRBV7-9,once,.,TGTGCCAGCAGCTCCCCCGAGGGGGGCTCCTACGAGCAGTACTTC,CASSSPEGGSYEQYF
TRBJ2-6,TRBV4-3,.,.,TGCGCCAGCAGCCAAGCCTCATCTGGGGCCAACGTCCTGACTTTC,CASSQASSGANVLTF
TRBJ2-3,TRBV6-5,.,TRBD2,TGTGCCAGCAGTTACAGTCCTAGCGGGAAGGCAGATACGCAGTATTTT,CASSYSPSGKADTQYF
TRBJ2-2,TRBV13,.,.,TGTGCCAGCAGTGGGGACGGGGACACCGGGGAGCTGTTTTTT,CASSGDGDTGELFF
TRBJ1-4,TRBV7-9,.,.,TGTGCCAGCAGCTATAACGGAAAACTGTTTTTT,CASSYNGKLFF
TRBJ2-7,TRBV4-1,.,TRBD1,TGCGCCAGCAGCCAAGACTCGGGACAGGGGAGATACGAGCAGTACTTC,CASSQDSGQGRYEQYF
TRBJ2-7,TRBV13,once,.,TGTGCCAGCAGCTGGGGGGATGGCGACGAGCAGTACTTC,CASSWGDGDEQYF
TRBJ1-2,TRBV29-1,once,TRBD1,TGCAGCGTTGAAGATAAAGCAGGGGGCTATGGCTACACCTTC,CSVEDKAGGYGYTF
TRBJ2-7,TRBV7-7,.,TRBD1,TGTGCTAGCAGCTTAAAGACAGGGGGCCACGAGCAGTACTTC,CASSLKTGGHEQYF
TRBJ2-3,TRBV4-1,.,.,TGCGCCAGCAGCCAAGATGAGGGGTTAGGCACAGATACGCAGTATTTT,CASSQDEGLGTDTQYF
TRBJ2-5,TRBV10-2,.,.,TGCGCCAGCAGTGCCAGGGTCCAAGAGACCCAGTACTTC,CASSARVQETQYF
TRBJ2-7,TRBV5-4,.,TRBD1,TGTGCCAGCAGCTCGGACAGGGTCCACGAGCAGTACTTC,CASSSDRVHEQYF